The 21 T cell receptor beta chains presented below share a single source sample, sequenced in a study of cytomegalovirus exposure and HLA in healthy donors (dated by TCRdb to 2016 to 2017). Libraries were made using the immunoSEQ multiplex PCR assay. For the multiplex PCR, a mixture combining 60 forward primers for TCR Vbeta segments and 13 reverse primers for TCR Jbeta segments was used. Imported from immuneACCESS, the table was reduced by TCRdb to in-frame sequences with V and J called. These copies leave out some clones; in studies compared against another copy, an unresolved V gene accounts for under half, and the cause of the remainder is not known. This sample's table contains tens of thousands of clones. The ten largest clones take up around 12% of the sample. What was sequenced was PBMCs. The receptors come from a man aged 18 to 29 in good health and CMV-seropositive.

The chain carries TRBV28 and TRBJ1-2; perhaps TRBD1 as D (6 bases). The V gene lost 5 bases and the J gene lost 4 bases, with 20 bases spanning the gap. This CDR3 comprises 16 residues. Per germline, CDR1 MDHEN and CDR2 SYDVKM. The CDR3 here is CASSVGQLYLPYGYTF. CDR3 DNA: TGTGCCAGCAGTGTCGGACAGTTATATCTCCCCTATGGCTACACCTTC.

The gene calls are TRBV6-5 and TRBJ2-1; 7 positions match TRBD1. Germline V gene lookup returns CDR1 MNHEY and CDR2 SVGAGI. The CDR3 is 14 amino acids. CDR3 bases: TGTGCTACTCGGGACAGCCACCTCGGGAATGAGCAGTTCTTC. This codes for CATRDSHLGNEQFF.

The chain is built from TRBV7-8 and TRBJ2-1; TRBD1 agrees at 9 bases. The CDR3 contains 15 residues. The germline gives CDR1 SGHVS, CDR2 FQNEAQ. V lost 2 bases and J lost 4; bases outside the gene matches: 3. This CDR3 is CASSLRTGVYNEQFF. The CDR3 DNA sequence: TGTGCCAGCAGCTTAAGGACAGGGGTTTACAATGAGCAGTTCTTC. The full variable domain, its missing parts supplied by reference TRBV7-8 and TRBJ2-1, is GAGVSQSPRYKVAKRGQDVALRCDPISGHVSLFWYQQALGQGPEFLTYFQNEAQLDKSGLPSDRFFAERPEGSVSTLKIQRTQQEDSAVYLCASSLRTGVYNEQFFGPGTRLTVL.

V gene TRBV5-1 combines with J gene TRBJ2-5; TRBD1 aligns across 7 bases. CDR1 is SGHRS, CDR2 YFSETQ, per germline. This CDR3 spans 14 amino acids. The V gene end was trimmed by 4 bases and the J gene end by 4 bases; junction bases not matched to a gene: 7. The CDR3 loop is CASSPTGFRETQYF. The CDR3 nucleotides are TGCGCCAGCAGCCCGACAGGGTTTAGAGAGACCCAGTACTTC.

The J gene is TRBJ2-5, the V gene TRBV18; 10 bases are a match to TRBD2. V lost 3 bases to trimming and J lost 6 bases; unmatched junction nucleotides: 10. The CDR3 covers 16 residues. In germline, CDR1 is KGHSH, CDR2 LQKENI. The CDR3 DNA sequence: TGTGCCAGCTCACCTACCCGGGCTAGCGGGAGCCAGACCCAGTACTTC. It codes for CASSPTRASGSQTQYF.

V and J are TRBV6-6 and TRBJ2-7, with D perhaps matching TRBD1 (5 bases). Germline V gene lookup returns CDR1 MNHNY and CDR2 SVGAGI (reference sequence). Trimming pared 2 bases from V and 6 bases from J, leaving 11 bases between. This CDR3 contains 13 residues. The CDR3 sequence: CASSYTPRVEQYF. The CDR3 bases are TGTGCCAGCAGTTACACCCCCAGGGTCGAGCAGTACTTC.

The chain has TRBV5-4 and TRBJ2-3; D is possibly TRBD2 (6 bases). CDR1 SGHNT and CDR2 YYREEE come from the germline V gene (reference sequence). V lost 0 bases, J lost 4 bases, and 6 bases lay in between. The CDR3 consists of 13 residues. For the CDR3, the DNA is TGTGCCAGCAGCTTGGCTAGCGCAGATACGCAGTATTTT. Translation gives CASSLASADTQYF.

As for this clone: Other nucleotide sequences in the sample specify the same CDR3. This chain uses TRBV7-9 with TRBJ2-1; the match to TRBD2 covers 11 bases. V lost 5 bases, J lost 1 base, and 4 bases stayed unmatched. In germline, CDR1 is SEHNR, CDR2 FQNEAQ (reference sequence). The CDR3 contains 16 residues. CDR3 nucleotide sequence: TGTGCCAGCAGCCGAACTAGCGGGAGTTCCTACAATGAGCAGTTCTTC. Translating it yields CASSRTSGSSYNEQFF.

V gene TRBV13 combines with J gene TRBJ2-5, with 13 bases lining up with TRBD2. From germline, CDR1 is PRHDT and CDR2 FYEKMQ (reference sequence). V lost 5 bases, J lost 1 base, and 4 bases stayed unmatched. This CDR3 is built from 16 residues. The CDR3 bases are TGTGCCAGCAGCAGTGGGACTAGCGGGGTCCAAGAGACCCAGTACTTC. Amino acids: CASSSGTSGVQETQYF.

J is TRBJ1-2 and V is TRBV28; possible D gene TRBD1, 5 bases. V was cut by 6 bases and J by 5 bases, with 19 bases left in between. CDR3 length: 15 residues. Germline-derived CDR1 and CDR2 are MDHEN and SYDVKM. CDR3 sequence (DNA): TGTGCCAGCAGACGGACGGACAACCGGGGGTATGGCTACACCTTC. Its protein is CASRRTDNRGYGYTF.

The V call is TRBV28, the J call TRBJ2-1, with 8 positions matching TRBD2. The trim removed 2 bases at V and 7 bases at J, leaving 7 bases unmatched. The CDR3 sequence is 15 residues long. CDR1 is MDHEN and CDR2 is SYDVKM in the germline V gene. CDR3 protein: CASSLGGSGANEQFF. In DNA, the CDR3 is TGTGCCAGCAGTTTAGGGGGTAGCGGGGCTAATGAGCAGTTCTTC. Full variable domain (rest looked up from reference TRBV28 and TRBJ2-1): DVKVTQSSRYLVKRTGEKVFLECVQDMDHENMFWYRQDPGLGLRLIYFSYDVKMKEKGDIPEGYSVSREKKERFSLILESASTNQTSMYLCASSLGGSGANEQFFGPGTRLTVL.

The CDR3 protein is CASSGGQGITEAFF. As DNA, the CDR3 is TGTGCCAGCAGTGGAGGACAGGGGATCACTGAAGCTTTCTTT. J is TRBJ1-1 and V is TRBV27; 9 nucleotides match TRBD1. Germline CDR1 reads MNHEY; CDR2 reads SMNVEV (reference sequence). The CDR3 totals 14 residues. With 5 bases clipped from V and 4 bases from J, the junction kept 5 bases outside the gene matches.

The chain recombines TRBV5-1 with TRBJ2-5; TRBD2 aligns across 9 bases. The CDR3 runs to 16 residues. Germline V gives CDR1 SGHRS, CDR2 YFSETQ. With 0 bases clipped from V and 1 base from J, the junction kept 4 bases outside the gene matches. For the CDR3, the DNA is TGCGCCAGCAGCTTGGCCGAGACTAGCGGCCAAGAGACCCAGTACTTC. Protein: CASSLAETSGQETQYF.

The V and J genes are TRBV7-8 and TRBJ1-4; D ambiguous. Germline-derived CDR1 and CDR2 are SGHVS and FQNEAQ. Trimming took off 1 base at V and 4 bases at J, with 10 bases between the two ends. The CDR3 covers 15 residues. The DNA for the CDR3 is TGTGCCAGCAGCTTAGGGGCAGGTCTTAATGAAAAACTGTTTTTT. Amino acids: CASSLGAGLNEKLFF.

The chain employs TRBV10-3 and TRBJ1-1; D gene ambiguous. There are 15 residues in the CDR3. V shed 0 bases and J shed 3 bases, with 11 bases lying between them. CDR1 and CDR2 (germline): ENHRY, SYGVKD. In DNA form, the CDR3 reads TGTGCCATCAGTGAGTCGACCGTAGGAGACACTGAAGCTTTCTTT. Its protein product is CAISESTVGDTEAFF.

The chain uses TRBV27 and TRBJ1-2; 7 bases line up with TRBD1. V was pared by 5 bases and J by 8 bases, with 11 bases of the junction left unmatched. The germline V gene has CDR1 MNHEY and CDR2 SMNVEV (reference sequence). This CDR3 has 14 amino acids. CDR3 nucleotides: TGTGCCAGCAGTCCTTACAACCAGGGGGACGGCTACACCTTC. It codes for CASSPYNQGDGYTF.

This chain links TRBV20-1 with TRBJ2-7; tentative D call: TRBD1 (7 bases). Trimming pared 6 bases from V and 5 bases from J, leaving 11 bases between. Germline assignment: CDR1 DFQATT and CDR2 SNEGSKA (reference sequence). This CDR3 is 11 amino acids long. The CDR3 region is CSAGGGNEQYF. The CDR3, as DNA: TGCAGTGCCGGAGGGGGCAACGAGCAGTACTTC.

The rearrangement uses TRBV11-3 and TRBJ2-5, with D unclear. The J call may be mistaken, given a closer DNA end match to TRBJ2-7. The CDR3 is 12 amino acids. Looked up from germline, CDR1 is SGHNT and CDR2 is YENEEA. The CDR3 DNA is TGTGCCAGCAGCTTAGAGGTGGGCGAGCAGTACTTC. This translates into CASSLEVGEQYF.

The CDR3: CASRTGGFNEQFF. CDR3 DNA sequence: TGTGCCAGCAGGACAGGGGGTTTCAATGAGCAGTTCTTC. This chain links TRBV7-9 with TRBJ2-1, with 9 bases lining up with TRBD1. The CDR3 covers 13 residues. V lost 6 bases to trimming and J lost 6 bases; unmatched junction nucleotides: 3. The germline V gene has CDR1 SEHNR and CDR2 FQNEAQ (reference sequence).

The chain recombines TRBV7-9 with TRBJ2-5; D is unresolved. The CDR3 sequence is 14 residues long. The V end was cut by 1 base, the J end by 1 base, with 7 bases between. Germline V gene sequence: CDR1 SEHNR, CDR2 FQNEAQ (reference sequence). DNA for the CDR3: TGTGCCAGCAGCTTAGTTCCATTCCAAGAGACCCAGTACTTC. Amino acid sequence: CASSLVPFQETQYF. The variable domain in full, completed from reference TRBV7-9 and TRBJ2-5, reads DTGVSQNPRHKITKRGQNVTFRCDPISEHNRLYWYRQTLGQGPEFLTYFQNEAQLEKSRLLSDRFSAERPKGSFSTLEIQRTEQGDSAMYLCASSLVPFQETQYFGPGTRLLVL.

This rearrangement joins TRBV25-1 to TRBJ2-5, with D perhaps matching TRBD2 (5 bases). The J call could be wrong; TRBJ2-7 is a better fit for the DNA end. The CDR3 consists of 13 residues. Germline CDR1 and CDR2: MGHDK and SYGVNS. CDR3 nucleotides: TGTGCCAGCAACCAAGCCGGGGACTACGAGCAGTACTTC. It encodes CASNQAGDYEQYF.